The 17 T cell receptor beta chains presented below share a single source sample, sequenced in a study of molecular identifiers for immune sequencing clone quantification. TCRdb re-analysed the PCR reads in MiXCR, keeping a single row per CDR3 protein. The sample shows approximately 97,000 distinct CDR3 sequences, approximately 25% of them seen only once. The sample taken for sequencing was naive CD8+ T cells from blood, with Jurkat cell RNA spiked in. The subset: FACS-sorted CD8+CD4-CCR7+CD45RA+ naive T cells. The receptors were gathered from a human donor in good health. Some libraries in this study had Jurkat cell RNA spiked in.

With regard to this clonotype: This may be a read error, as it is one base from a much larger clone. The chain recombines TRBV4-2 with TRBJ2-1; D not certain. Germline CDR1 and CDR2: LGHNA and YNFKEQ. The CDR3 covers 14 residues. Trimming took 0 bases from V and 7 from J, leaving 10 bases between them. For the CDR3, the DNA is TGTGCCAGCAGCCAAGACCAGTGGGTGAATGAGCAGTTCTTC. This sequence encodes CASSQDQWVNEQFF.

The table lists this clonotype with many counts. V gene TRBV7-9 combines with J gene TRBJ1-1; tentative D call: TRBD1 (6 bases). Germline assignment: CDR1 SEHNR and CDR2 FQNEAQ (reference sequence). The CDR3 length is 18 residues. V lost 5 bases, J lost 1 base, and 23 bases lay in between. The CDR3 DNA reads as TGTGCCAGCAGCCCCTTCCTGGCTACGGGGGCGCCGAACACTGAAGCTTTCTTT. This sequence encodes CASSPFLATGAPNTEAFF. The whole variable domain, filled in from reference TRBV7-9 and TRBJ1-1, reads DTGVSQNPRHKITKRGQNVTFRCDPISEHNRLYWYRQTLGQGPEFLTYFQNEAQLEKSRLLSDRFSAERPKGSFSTLEIQRTEQGDSAMYLCASSPFLATGAPNTEAFFGQGTRLTVV.

This clonotype was seen a handful of times. Here the CDR3 DNA reads TGTGCCAGCAGTTTAACCGAGGAGGCCTACAATGAGCAGTTCTTC. Amino acid sequence: CASSLTEEAYNEQFF. The gene calls are TRBV6-2 or TRBV6-3 and TRBJ2-1, with D possibly being TRBD2 (5 bases). Trimming removed 4 bases from V and 2 bases from J, with 12 bases in between. This CDR3 spans 15 amino acids. Germline V gene data show CDR1 as MNHEY and CDR2 as SVGEGT.

This clonotype was seen ten or more times. The gene calls are TRBV7-9 and TRBJ1-4; no clear D. Germline values: CDR1 SEHNR, CDR2 FQNEAQ (reference sequence). Between the trimmed V and J ends, which lost 7 bases and 8 bases, there was a span of 14 bases. CDR3 length equals 13 residues. The CDR3 reads CASTHALGEKLFF. The CDR3 nucleotides are TGTGCCAGCACCCATGCTCTGGGGGAAAAACTGTTTTTT.

Worth noting for this clonotype: Being one base from a much bigger clone, this may be a read error. In this CDR3 the conserved last residue, phenylalanine or tryptophan, is missing, so a read error is likely. J is TRBJ2-6 and V is TRBV12-3 or TRBV12-4, with 7 bases matching TRBD1. The CDR3 spans 17 residues. V lost 11 bases, J lost 1 base, and 14 bases stayed unmatched. DNA for the CDR3: TGTGCCTCCATTGGGACAGCAATAAGATCTGGGGCCAACGTCCTGACTGTC. Residues: CASIGTAIRSGANVLTV.

This clonotype came up many times. The CDR3 spells CASSPGVSGGLDTDTQYF. CDR3 sequence (DNA): TGTGCCAGCAGCCCAGGGGTGTCGGGGGGGCTAGACACAGATACGCAGTATTTT. The chain joins TRBV25-1 to TRBJ2-3, with TRBD2 matching over 8 bases. With V trimmed by 6 bases and J by 2 bases, 16 bases remained unmatched. The CDR3 has 18 residues. The germline V gene encodes CDR1 MGHDK and CDR2 SYGVNS.

This clonotype showed up many times. V usage is TRBV5-6 and J usage is TRBJ2-3, with D unclear. V lost 1 base and J lost 15, with 12 bases in between. Germline CDR1 reads SGHDT; CDR2 reads YYEEEE. This CDR3 is built from 11 residues. The CDR3 here is CASSLYHVAYF. CDR3 bases: TGTGCCAGCAGCTTGTATCATGTAGCTTATTTT.

This clonotype was seen at least ten times. The chain joins TRBV12-3 or TRBV12-4 to TRBJ1-1; 7 nucleotides line up with TRBD1. Trimming removed 6 bases from V and 1 base from J; junction bases left unmatched: 8. The CDR3 spans 15 residues. The CDR3 region is CASSTGESWNTEAFF. The CDR3 nucleotides are TGTGCCAGCAGCACAGGGGAATCTTGGAACACTGAAGCTTTCTTT.

V usage is TRBV7-9 and J usage is TRBJ2-1; a weak D match, TRBD1 (6 bases). This CDR3 comprises 16 residues. V lost 5 bases and J 4 bases, leaving 18 bases between the germline ends. Germline assignment: CDR1 SEHNR and CDR2 FQNEAQ (reference sequence). CDR3: CASSLISGQIYNEQFF. The CDR3 DNA follows: TGTGCCAGCAGCCTAATAAGCGGACAGATTTACAATGAGCAGTTCTTC. The full variable domain, rest sourced from reference TRBV7-9 and TRBJ2-1, is DTGVSQNPRHKITKRGQNVTFRCDPISEHNRLYWYRQTLGQGPEFLTYFQNEAQLEKSRLLSDRFSAERPKGSFSTLEIQRTEQGDSAMYLCASSLISGQIYNEQFFGPGTRLTVL.

This clonotype was seen a few times. V and J are TRBV30 and TRBJ1-2; D uncertain. V lost 1 base to trimming and J lost 2 bases, with 8 bases between them. CDR3 length: 13 amino acids. Germline values: CDR1 GTSNPN, CDR2 SVGIG (reference sequence). The CDR3 is CAWSEIGNYGYTF. Written as DNA, the CDR3 is TGTGCCTGGAGTGAGATAGGAAACTATGGCTACACCTTC. Full variable domain (remainder filled in from reference TRBV30 and TRBJ1-2): SQTIHQWPATLVQPVGSPLSLECTVEGTSNPNLYWYRQAAGRGLQLLFYSVGIGQISSEVPQNLSASRPQDRQFILSSKKLLLSDSGFYLCAWSEIGNYGYTFGSGTRLTVV.

This clonotype occurred many times. J is TRBJ1-1 and V is TRBV5-3; 7 bases fit TRBD1. TRBV5-3 is annotated as an ORF whose role is uncertain. J gave up 14 bases and V 8 bases, and 21 bases lay outside the gene matches. The CDR3 spans 14 residues. CDR3 in DNA: TGTGCCAGCTCTCTCGAGGGGGCGAACACAGAAGTCTTCTTT. It encodes CASSLEGANTEVFF.

The chain carries TRBV5-7 and TRBJ2-5; 9 positions match TRBD1. TRBV5-7 is assigned to the ORF class and has an uncertain function. Trimming removed 1 base from V and 5 bases from J; junction bases left unmatched: 3. The CDR3 has 14 amino acids. The CDR3 loop is CASSLTGGRETQYF. The CDR3 DNA is TGTGCCAGCAGCTTGACAGGGGGCCGGGAGACCCAGTACTTC.

The chain uses TRBV7-2 and TRBJ2-7; a weak D match, TRBD1 (6 bases). V lost 6 bases to trimming and J lost 3 bases, with 18 bases between them. Germline CDR1 SGHTA, CDR2 FQGNSA. The CDR3 consists of 15 residues. DNA for the CDR3: TGTGCCAGCAGAGAGTCGGGACACAGTAACTACGAGCAGTACTTC. Protein product: CASRESGHSNYEQYF.

This clonotype was detected only a few times. A read error may account for a junction end that differs from germline. The chain recombines TRBV20-1 with TRBJ2-1; D possibly corresponds to TRBD2 (5 bases). CDR3 length: 16 residues. In germline, CDR1 is DFQATT, CDR2 SNEGSKA (reference sequence). As DNA, the CDR3 is TGCAGTGCCAGAGTCCCTCTAGCTCTCTACTACAATGAGCAGTTCTTC. Its protein product is CSARVPLALYYNEQFF.

This clonotype has only a few counts. A single base separates this from a much larger clone, so it may be a read error. The CDR3 ends on some other residue instead of the conserved phenylalanine or tryptophan, so this is likely a read error. The chain recombines TRBV5-1 with TRBJ2-7, with a weak D call TRBD2 (7 bases). The CDR3 totals 14 residues. Germline values: CDR1 SGHRS, CDR2 YFSETQ. Trimming left V 0 bases short and J 4 bases short, with 11 bases between. The chain's CDR3 is CASSLVAGAYEQYL. The CDR3 nucleotides are TGCGCCAGCAGCTTGGTTGCGGGGGCGTACGAGCAGTACCTC.

Comment on this clonotype: A read error is possible here, since a much larger clone lies one base away. CDR3 region: CASSLLAGGYSEQFF. The CDR3 DNA reads as TGTGCCAGCAGCCTACTAGCGGGGGGTTACAGTGAGCAGTTCTTC. The rearrangement uses TRBV7-2 and TRBJ2-1; 12 bases fit TRBD2. The CDR3 contains 15 residues. CDR1 SGHTA and CDR2 FQGNSA come from the germline V gene.

As for this clonotype: A read error may be the cause here, since a much bigger clone is one base away. The genes are TRBV25-1 and TRBJ2-3; D might be TRBD2 (6 bases). The CDR3 loop spans 13 amino acids. The germline V gene has CDR1 MGHDK and CDR2 SYGVNS. CDR3 coding DNA: TGTGCCAACAGTGAATCGGCGGGGGATACGCAGTATTTT. Amino acids: CANSESAGDTQYF.